The text below deals with one T cell receptor (beta chain). This sample was taken from a study of cytomegalovirus exposure and HLA in healthy donors. Germline V gene sequence: CDR1 SGHAT, CDR2 FQNNGV. The CDR3 runs to 14 residues. PCR employed 60 Vbeta and 13 Jbeta primers. Measured with immunoSEQ multiplex PCR; TCRdb has only the in-frame clones, and not every one. Here the sample spans some 250,000 clones, 82% being singletons. The specimen sequenced was PBMCs. This sequence was found in a woman aged 40 to 50 in good health and CMV-seropositive. This chain links TRBV11-2 with TRBJ2-5, with TRBD2 identical over 7 bases. Matching the DNA end better, TRBJ2-7 makes the J call doubtful. CDR3 coding DNA: TGTGCCAGCAGCTGGAGCGGGGCCTCCTACGAGCAGTACTTC. This sequence encodes CASSWSGASYEQYF.